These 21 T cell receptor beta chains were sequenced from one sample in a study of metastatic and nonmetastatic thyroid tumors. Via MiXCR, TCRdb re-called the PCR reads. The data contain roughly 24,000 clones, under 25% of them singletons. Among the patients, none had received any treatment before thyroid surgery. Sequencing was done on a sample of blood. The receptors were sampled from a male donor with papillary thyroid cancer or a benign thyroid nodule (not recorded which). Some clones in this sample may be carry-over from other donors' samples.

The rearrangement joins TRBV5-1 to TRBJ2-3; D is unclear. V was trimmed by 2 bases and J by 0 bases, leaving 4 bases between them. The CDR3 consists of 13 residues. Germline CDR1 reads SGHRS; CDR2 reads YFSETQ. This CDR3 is CASSFDSTDTQYF. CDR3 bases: TGCGCCAGCAGCTTTGACAGCACAGATACGCAGTATTTT.

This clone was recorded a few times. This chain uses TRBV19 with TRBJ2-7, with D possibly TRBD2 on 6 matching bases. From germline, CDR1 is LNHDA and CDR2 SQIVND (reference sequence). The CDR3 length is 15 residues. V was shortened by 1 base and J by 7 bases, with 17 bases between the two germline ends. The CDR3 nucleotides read TGTGCCAGTAGTATAGTAGGAGGGAGCACGTGGGAGCAGTACTTC. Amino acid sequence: CASSIVGGSTWEQYF. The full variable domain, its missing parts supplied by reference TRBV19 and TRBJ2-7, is DGGITQSPKYLFRKEGQNVTLSCEQNLNHDAMYWYRQDPGQGLRLIYYSQIVNDFQKGDIAEGYSVSREKKESFPLTVTSAQKNPTAFYLCASSIVGGSTWEQYFGPGTRLTVT.

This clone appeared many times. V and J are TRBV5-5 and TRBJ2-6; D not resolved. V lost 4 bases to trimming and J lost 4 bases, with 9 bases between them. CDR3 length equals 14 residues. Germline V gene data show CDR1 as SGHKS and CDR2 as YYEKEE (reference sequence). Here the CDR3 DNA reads TGTGCCAGCAGCCTAACGGTGGGGGCCAACGTCCTGACTTTC. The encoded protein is CASSLTVGANVLTF.

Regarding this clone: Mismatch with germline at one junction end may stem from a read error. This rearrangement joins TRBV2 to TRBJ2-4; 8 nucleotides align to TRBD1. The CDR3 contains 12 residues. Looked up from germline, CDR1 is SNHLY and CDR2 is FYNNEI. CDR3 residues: CVSSDRGNIQYF. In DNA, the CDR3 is TGTGTCAGCAGCGACAGGGGAAACATTCAGTACTTC.

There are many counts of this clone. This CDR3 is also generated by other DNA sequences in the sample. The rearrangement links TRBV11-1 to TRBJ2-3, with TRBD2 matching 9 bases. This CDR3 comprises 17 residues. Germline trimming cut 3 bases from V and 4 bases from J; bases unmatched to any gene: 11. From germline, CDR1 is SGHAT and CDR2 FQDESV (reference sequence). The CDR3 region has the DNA TGTGCCAGCAGCTTCCCTGGCGGGAGGGCCCCGGCAGATACGCAGTATTTT. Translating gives CASSFPGGRAPADTQYF.

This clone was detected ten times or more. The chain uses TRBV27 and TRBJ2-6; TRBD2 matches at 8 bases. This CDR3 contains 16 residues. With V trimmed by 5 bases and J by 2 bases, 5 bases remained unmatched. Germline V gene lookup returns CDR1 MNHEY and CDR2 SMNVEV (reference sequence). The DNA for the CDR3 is TGTGCCAGCAGTATAGCGGGACCCACTGGGGCCAACGTCCTGACTTTC. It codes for CASSIAGPTGANVLTF. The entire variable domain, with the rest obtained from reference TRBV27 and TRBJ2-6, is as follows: EAQVTQNPRYLITVTGKKLTVTCSQNMNHEYMSWYRQDPGLGLRQIYYSMNVEVTDKGDVPEGYKVSRKEKRNFPLILESPSPNQTSLYFCASSIAGPTGANVLTFGAGSRLTVL.

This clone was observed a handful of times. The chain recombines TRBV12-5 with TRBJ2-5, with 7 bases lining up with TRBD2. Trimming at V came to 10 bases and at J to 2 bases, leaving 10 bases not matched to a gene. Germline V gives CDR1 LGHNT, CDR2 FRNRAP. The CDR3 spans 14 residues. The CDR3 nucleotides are TGTGCTATTGCCATACTAGCGCCTCAAGAGACCCAGTACTTC. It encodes CAIAILAPQETQYF.

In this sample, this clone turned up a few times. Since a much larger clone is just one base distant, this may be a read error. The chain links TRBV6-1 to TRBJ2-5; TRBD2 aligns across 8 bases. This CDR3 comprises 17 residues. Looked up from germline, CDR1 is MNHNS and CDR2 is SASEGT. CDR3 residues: CACSEIGSGRSQETQYF. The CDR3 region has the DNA TGTGCCTGCAGTGAAATTGGCAGCGGGAGAAGCCAAGAGACCCAGTACTTC.

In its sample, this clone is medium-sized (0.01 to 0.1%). The DNA of the CDR3 is TGTGCCAGCAGCTCATCAGAGACCCAGTACTTC. It specifies CASSSSETQYF. V gene TRBV6-1 combines with J gene TRBJ2-5; D is ambiguous. Germline CDR1 is MNHNS and CDR2 is SASEGT. The length of the CDR3 is 11 residues. V lost 6 bases to trimming and J lost 4 bases, with 6 bases between them.

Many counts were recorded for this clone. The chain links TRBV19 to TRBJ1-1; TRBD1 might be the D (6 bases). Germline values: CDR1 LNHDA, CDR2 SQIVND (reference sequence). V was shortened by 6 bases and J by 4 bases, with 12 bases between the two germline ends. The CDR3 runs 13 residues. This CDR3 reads CASSLTGITEAFF. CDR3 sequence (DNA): TGTGCCAGTAGCCTCACAGGGATCACTGAAGCTTTCTTT.

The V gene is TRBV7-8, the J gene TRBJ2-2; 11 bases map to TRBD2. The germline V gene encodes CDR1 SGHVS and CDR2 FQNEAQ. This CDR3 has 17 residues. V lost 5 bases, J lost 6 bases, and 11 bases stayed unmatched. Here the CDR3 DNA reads TGTGCCAGCAGCGGGAGACTAGCGGGATACTTCCCCGGGGAGCTGTTTTTT. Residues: CASSGRLAGYFPGELFF.

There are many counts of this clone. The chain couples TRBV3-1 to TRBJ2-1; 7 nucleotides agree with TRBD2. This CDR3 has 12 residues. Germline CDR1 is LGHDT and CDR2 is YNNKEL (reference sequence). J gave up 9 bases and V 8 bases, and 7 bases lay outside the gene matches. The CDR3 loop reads CASRGLVGEQFF. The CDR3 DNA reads TGTGCCAGCCGCGGACTAGTGGGTGAGCAGTTCTTC.

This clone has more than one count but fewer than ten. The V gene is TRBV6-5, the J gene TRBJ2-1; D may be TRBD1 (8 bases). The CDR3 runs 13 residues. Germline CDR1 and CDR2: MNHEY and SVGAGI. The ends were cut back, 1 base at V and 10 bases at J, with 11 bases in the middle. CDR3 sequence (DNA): TGTGCCAGCAGTTACTACAGGGGGGGGGAGCAGTTCTTC. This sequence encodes CASSYYRGGEQFF.

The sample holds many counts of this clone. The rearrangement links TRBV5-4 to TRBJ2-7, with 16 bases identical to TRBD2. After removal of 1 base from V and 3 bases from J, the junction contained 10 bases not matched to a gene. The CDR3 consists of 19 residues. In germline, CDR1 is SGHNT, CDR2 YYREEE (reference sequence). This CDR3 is CASSLWPPGLAGGNYEQYF. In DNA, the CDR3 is TGTGCCAGCAGCTTGTGGCCGCCGGGACTAGCGGGGGGGAACTACGAGCAGTACTTC.

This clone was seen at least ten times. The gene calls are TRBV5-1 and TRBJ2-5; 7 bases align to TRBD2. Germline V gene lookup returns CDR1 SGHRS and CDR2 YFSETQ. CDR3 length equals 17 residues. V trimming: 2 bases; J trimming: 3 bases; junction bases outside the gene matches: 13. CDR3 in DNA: TGCGCCAGCAGCTTAGGAAATATCGGCGGGAGCGAAGAGACCCAGTACTTC. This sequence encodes CASSLGNIGGSEETQYF. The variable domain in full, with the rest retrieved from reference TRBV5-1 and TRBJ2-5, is KAGVTQTPRYLIKTRGQQVTLSCSPISGHRSVSWYQQTPGQGLQFLFEYFSETQRNKGNFPGRFSGRQFSNSRSEMNVSTLELGDSALYLCASSLGNIGGSEETQYFGPGTRLLVL.

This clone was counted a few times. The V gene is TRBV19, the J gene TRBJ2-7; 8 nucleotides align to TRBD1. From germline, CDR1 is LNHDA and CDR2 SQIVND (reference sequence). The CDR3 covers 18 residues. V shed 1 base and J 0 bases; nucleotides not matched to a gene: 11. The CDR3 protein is CASSIGSGGGGPSYEQYF. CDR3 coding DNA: TGTGCCAGTAGTATAGGGTCAGGGGGCGGCGGACCCTCCTACGAGCAGTACTTC. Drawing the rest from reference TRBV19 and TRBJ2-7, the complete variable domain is DGGITQSPKYLFRKEGQNVTLSCEQNLNHDAMYWYRQDPGQGLRLIYYSQIVNDFQKGDIAEGYSVSREKKESFPLTVTSAQKNPTAFYLCASSIGSGGGGPSYEQYFGPGTRLTVT.

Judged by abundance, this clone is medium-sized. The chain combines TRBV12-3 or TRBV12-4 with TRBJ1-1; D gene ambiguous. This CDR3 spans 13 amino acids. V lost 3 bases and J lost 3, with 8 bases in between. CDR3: CASSLDRYTEAFF. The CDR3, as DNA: TGTGCCAGCAGTTTGGATAGATACACTGAAGCTTTCTTT.

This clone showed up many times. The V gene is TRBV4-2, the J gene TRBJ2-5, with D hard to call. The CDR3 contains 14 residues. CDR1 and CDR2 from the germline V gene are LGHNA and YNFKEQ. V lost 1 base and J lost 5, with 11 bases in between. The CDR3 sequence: CASSQVGFRETQYF. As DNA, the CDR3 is TGTGCCAGCAGCCAAGTTGGGTTTCGGGAGACCCAGTACTTC.

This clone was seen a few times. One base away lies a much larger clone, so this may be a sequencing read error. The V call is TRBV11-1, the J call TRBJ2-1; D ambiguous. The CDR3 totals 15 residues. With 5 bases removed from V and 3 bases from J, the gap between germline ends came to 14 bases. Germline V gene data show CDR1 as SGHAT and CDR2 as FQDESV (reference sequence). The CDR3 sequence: CASSLSRGYYNEQFF. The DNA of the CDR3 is TGTGCCAGCAGCCTGTCTCGAGGTTACTACAATGAGCAGTTCTTC.

CDR3 sequence: CATSGIARRKDTQYF. CDR3 DNA: TGTGCCACCAGCGGGATAGCGCGGAGAAAAGATACGCAGTATTTT. The chain couples TRBV15 to TRBJ2-3, with a weak D call TRBD2 (5 bases). V gave up 5 bases and J gave up 5 bases, with 17 bases separating them. This CDR3 spans 15 amino acids. Germline lookup yields CDR1 LNHNV and CDR2 YYDKDF (reference sequence).

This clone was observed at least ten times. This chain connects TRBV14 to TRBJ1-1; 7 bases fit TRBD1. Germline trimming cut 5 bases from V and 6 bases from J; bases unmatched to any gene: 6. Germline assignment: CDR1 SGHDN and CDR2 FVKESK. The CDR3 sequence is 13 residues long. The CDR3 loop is CASSRQGGAEAFF. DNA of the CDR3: TGTGCCAGCAGCAGACAGGGTGGGGCTGAAGCTTTCTTT.